This T cell receptor (beta chain) is from a study of blood T cell repertoires in COVID-19. The CDR3 has 15 amino acids. CDR1 and CDR2 from the germline V gene are SGDLS and YYNGEE. Trimming stripped 0 bases from V and 4 bases from J, with 11 bases between. Sequenced by immunoSEQ multiplex PCR; TCRdb stores in-frame clones only, minus some. The sample has 250,000 to 350,000 clones; about 85% are singletons. This TCR came from a human donor with COVID-19, enrolled during active disease. The donor label of this sample is uncertain. The V and J genes are TRBV9 and TRBJ1-5; perhaps TRBD1 as D (5 bases). The material sequenced was peripheral blood. Here the CDR3 reads CASSVAGEGNQPQHF. As DNA, the CDR3 is TGTGCCAGCAGCGTAGCTGGGGAGGGGAATCAGCCCCAGCATTTT.